One and the same sample provided the 8 T cell receptor beta chains below, sequenced in a study of blood T cells in healthy people across ages. Using a J-beta primer mix together with a sample-barcoded 5' primer, a second PCR was run for about 6 to 12 cycles. TCRdb used MiXCR to reprocess the 5' RACE reads, holding one entry per CDR3 protein. The table shows fewer than 2,000,000 distinct CDR3 sequences, with roughly 30% occurring only once. The sample taken for sequencing was blood. The origin of the receptors is a woman in her 30s in good health.

The V gene is TRBV4-1, the J gene TRBJ2-5, with D perhaps assigned TRBD1 or TRBD2 (5 bases each). Germline-derived CDR1 and CDR2 are MGHRA and YSYEKL. Between the trimmed V and J ends, which lost 4 bases and 4 bases, there was a span of 13 bases. This CDR3 comprises 14 residues. In nucleotides, the CDR3 is TGCGCCAGCAGCCGCCTTGAGAGGGGAGAGACCCAGTACTTC. It encodes CASSRLERGETQYF.

The gene calls are TRBV7-2 and TRBJ1-5; a possible D gene is TRBD1 (5 bases). Per the germline V gene, CDR1 is SGHTA and CDR2 is FQGNSA. CDR3 length: 16 amino acids. V was trimmed by 2 bases and J by 0 bases, leaving 11 bases between them. The CDR3 sequence: CASSLWPDSSNQPQHF. CDR3 DNA sequence: TGTGCCAGCAGCTTATGGCCCGACAGTAGCAATCAGCCCCAGCATTTT.

The chain recombines TRBV15 with TRBJ2-5; 12 bases match TRBD1. The V segment lost 5 bases and the J segment 1 base; nucleotides outside the gene matches: 14. This CDR3 is built from 19 residues. CDR1 is LNHNV, CDR2 YYDKDF, per germline (reference sequence). The CDR3 protein is CATSGMGQGAEWPQETQYF. The CDR3 DNA reads as TGTGCCACCAGCGGAATGGGACAGGGGGCCGAATGGCCCCAAGAGACCCAGTACTTC.

The rearrangement links TRBV4-2 to TRBJ2-1, with 7 bases that match TRBD2. This CDR3 is built from 18 residues. The junction had 18 bases not matched to a gene; V was cut back by 5 bases and J by 5 bases. CDR1 LGHNA and CDR2 YNFKEQ come from the germline V gene. The CDR3 loop reads CASSKTHPSGEIHNEQFF. DNA of the CDR3: TGTGCCAGCAGCAAAACCCACCCGAGCGGGGAGATCCACAATGAGCAGTTCTTC.

The CDR3 reads CASSHRQTWGEQFF. CDR3 DNA sequence: TGTGCCAGCAGCCATCGACAGACCTGGGGTGAGCAGTTCTTC. The chain links TRBV7-2 to TRBJ2-1; TRBD1 is a possible D gene (5 bases). The germline V gene has CDR1 SGHTA and CDR2 FQGNSA. This CDR3 region has 14 residues. Trimming shortened V by 5 bases and J by 9 bases, and 17 bases separated the two germline ends.

The V and J genes are TRBV20-1 and TRBJ2-7, with D perhaps given as TRBD1 or TRBD2 (6 bases each). V lost 4 bases and J lost 0, with 13 bases in between. Germline V CDR1 and CDR2: DFQATT, SNEGSKA (reference sequence). The CDR3 runs 14 residues. CDR3 sequence (DNA): TGCAGTGCTAAGAGGGGGGCCCCCTCCTACGAGCAGTACTTC. Residues: CSAKRGAPSYEQYF.

This clonotype was picked up a small number of times. The chain joins TRBV5-1 to TRBJ1-1; D is undetermined. Trimming took off 0 bases at V and 0 bases at J, with 9 bases between the two ends. From germline, CDR1 is SGHRS and CDR2 YFSETQ. This CDR3 is 15 amino acids long. The CDR3 region has the DNA TGCGCCAGCAGCTTGGGGTATGGTATGAACACTGAAGCTTTCTTT. Translated, it gives CASSLGYGMNTEAFF.

The chain carries TRBV7-9 and TRBJ1-1; 9 bases align to TRBD1. V was clipped by 1 base and J by 4 bases; unmatched bases: 4. The CDR3 covers 15 residues. The germline CDR1 and CDR2 sequences are SEHNR and FQNEAQ (reference sequence). The DNA of the CDR3 is TGTGCCAGCAGCTTAGACAGGGGGCATGGCACTGAAGCTTTCTTT. Amino acids: CASSLDRGHGTEAFF.